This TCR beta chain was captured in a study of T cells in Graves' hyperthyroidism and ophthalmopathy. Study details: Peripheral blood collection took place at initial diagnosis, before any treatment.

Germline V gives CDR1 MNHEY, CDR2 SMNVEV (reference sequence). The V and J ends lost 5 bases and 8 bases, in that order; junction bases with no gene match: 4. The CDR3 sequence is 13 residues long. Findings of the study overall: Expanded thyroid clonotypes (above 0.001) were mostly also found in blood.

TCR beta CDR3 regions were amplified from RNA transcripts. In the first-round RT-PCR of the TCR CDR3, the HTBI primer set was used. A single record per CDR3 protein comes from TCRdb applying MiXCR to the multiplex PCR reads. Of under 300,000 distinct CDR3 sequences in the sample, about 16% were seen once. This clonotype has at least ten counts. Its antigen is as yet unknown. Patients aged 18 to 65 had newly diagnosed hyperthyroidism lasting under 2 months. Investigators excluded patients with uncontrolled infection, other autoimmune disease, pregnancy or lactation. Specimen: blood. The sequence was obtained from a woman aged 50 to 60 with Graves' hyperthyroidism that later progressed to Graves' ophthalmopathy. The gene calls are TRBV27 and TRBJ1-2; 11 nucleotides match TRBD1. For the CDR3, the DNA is TGTGCCAGCAGTCAGGGACAGGGGGGAGGCTACACCTTC. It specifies CASSQGQGGGYTF.